This is a list of T cell receptor beta chains from one sample in a study of blood T cell repertoires in COVID-19. Only in-frame clones appear in the TCRdb table, and some are missing; sequencing was by immunoSEQ multiplex PCR. The table lists about 310,000 clones, over 75% of them singletons. Input material: peripheral blood. The receptors shown here come from a man aged 45-65 years with active or convalescent COVID-19. CDR3s include the opening cysteine and the closing phenylalanine or tryptophan. Each record gives: CDR3 DNA, CDR3 protein, clone size, D gene, J gene, V gene. The D gene is left open where the match is weak. The size entry is marked missing in some rows and otherwise reads once, few, many or a size class.

TGTGCCAGCAGCTTCGCCGGGACACTCGCATCGCCCCAGCATTTT | CASSFAGTLASPQHF | . | . | TRBJ1-5 | TRBV5-5
TGTGCTAGTGGTTTATGGTCTAGCGGGGGGGCCGGGGAGCTGTTTTTT | CASGLWSSGGAGELFF | once | TRBD2 | TRBJ2-2 | TRBV12-5
TGTGCCAGTAGTATAGCTGGGAGCTCCTACAATGAGCAGTTCTTC | CASSIAGSSYNEQFF | . | . | TRBJ2-1 | TRBV19
TGTGCCAGCAGCCAACGGGGAGATACTAATTCACCCCTCCACTTT | CASSQRGDTNSPLHF | . | . | TRBJ1-6 | TRBV3-1/TRBV3-2
TGTGCCAGCGGCCTCTCCGGGACTAGCGGGGGGAGCTACGAGCAGTACTTC | CASGLSGTSGGSYEQYF | few | TRBD2 | TRBJ2-7 | TRBV28
TGTGCCATCTGGGACAGGGTTTATGAGCAGTTCTTC | CAIWDRVYEQFF | . | TRBD1 | TRBJ2-1 | TRBV10-3
TGTGCCAGCAGCTTCGGACTTAGCGCCTACGAGCAGTACTTC | CASSFGLSAYEQYF | once | . | TRBJ2-7 | TRBV5-5
TGCGCCAGCAGCAAGGGACAGGGGGACTACGAGCAGTACTTC | CASSKGQGDYEQYF | . | TRBD1 | TRBJ2-7 | TRBV5-1
TGTGCCAGCAGTACCCCGGGGAGGGGGAACACTGAAGCTTTCTTT | CASSTPGRGNTEAFF | once | . | TRBJ1-1 | TRBV25-1
TGTGCCAGCAGCGCCGGGACAGGGGGTAACACCATATATTTT | CASSAGTGGNTIYF | . | TRBD1 | TRBJ1-3 | TRBV9
TGTGCCAGCAGCCCACAGGGGTTGTCCTACGAGCAGTACTTC | CASSPQGLSYEQYF | . | TRBD1 | TRBJ2-7 | TRBV7-8
TGTGCCAGTAGTATCTCTGGGGCAGGAACCGGGGAGCTGTTTTTT | CASSISGAGTGELFF | . | . | TRBJ2-2 | TRBV19
TGTGCCAGTAGTGGGACAGTCGATCAGCCCCAGCATTTT | CASSGTVDQPQHF | . | TRBD1 | TRBJ1-5 | TRBV19
TGTGCCTGGACAGAAAATATGAACACTGAAGCTTTCTTT | CAWTENMNTEAFF | . | . | TRBJ1-1 | TRBV30
TGTGCCAGCAGCTCCCGGGACAGGGGGTCCTACGAGCAGTACTTC | CASSSRDRGSYEQYF | . | TRBD1 | TRBJ2-7 | TRBV5-4
TGTGCCTGGAGTGTACGGCACTACGACGGGAATCAGCCCCAGCATTTT | CAWSVRHYDGNQPQHF | . | . | TRBJ1-5 | TRBV30
TGTGCCAGCAGTTATCGGGACTCCTACGAGCAGTACTTC | CASSYRDSYEQYF | . | . | TRBJ2-7 | TRBV6-5
TGTGCCAGCAGCGACAGGGGGCGGGTCGAGCAGTACTTC | CASSDRGRVEQYF | . | TRBD1 | TRBJ2-7 | TRBV2
TGTGCCAGCAGCGCCCGGGACAGGGGAATTGGTATTGGAAACACCATATATTTT | CASSARDRGIGIGNTIYF | . | TRBD1 | TRBJ1-3 | TRBV9
TGTGCCAGCAGCTTGGGGGTTACAGGGACGAATGGCTACACCTTC | CASSLGVTGTNGYTF | . | . | TRBJ1-2 | TRBV5-4
TGTGCCAGCAGCCAGATTTTGGGACAGGGAACTGGAAACACCATATATTTT | CASSQILGQGTGNTIYF | . | TRBD1 | TRBJ1-3 | TRBV28
TGTGCCAGCAGTACGACCGAACAGGGGCTTGGTCACTTC | CASSTTEQGLGHF | . | TRBD1 | TRBJ1-2 | TRBV6-6
TGCGCCAGCAGCCAATTCCTAGGACAAGGCACAGATACGCAGTATTTT | CASSQFLGQGTDTQYF | . | . | TRBJ2-3 | TRBV4-1
TGTGCCATCAGTGAGTGGGGGGTTGGCACTGAAGCTTTCTTT | CAISEWGVGTEAFF | . | . | TRBJ1-1 | TRBV10-3